This record looks at one T cell receptor (beta chain) sequence and its context. Antigen unknown. This sample stems from a study of a mutant IDH1 vaccine in newly diagnosed glioma. With 0 bases removed from V and 8 bases from J, the gap between germline ends came to 11 bases. Germline V gene data show CDR1 as SGDLS and CDR2 as YYNGEE. The CDR3 extends over 14 amino acids. Sequenced by immunoSEQ multiplex PCR; TCRdb stores in-frame clones only, minus some. The data contain approximately 44,000 clones, 65% to 85% of them singletons. Noted time point: week 23, last vaccination. A 20-mer mutant IDH1 peptide at 300 ug was injected subcutaneously with topical imiquimod.

Sequenced here: PBMCs, sampled from a glioma patient whose treatment included an IDH1 peptide vaccine. The V gene is TRBV9, the J gene TRBJ2-2; D remains unclear. The sequence came from a woman younger than 30 with glioma. Some clones in this sample may be carry-over from other donors' samples. CDR3 bases: TGTGCCAGCAGCGTAGACCCAGTGGGTGGGGAGCTGTTTTTT. This translates into CASSVDPVGGELFF.